This T cell receptor (beta chain) was obtained from a study of blood T cell repertoires in COVID-19. The method was immunoSEQ multiplex PCR; TCRdb's version includes in-frame clones alone and lacks a portion of them. This sample has about 260,000 clones, with 70% to 90% found just once. This clone was picked up a small number of times. CDR1 LGHDT and CDR2 YNNKEL come from the germline V gene (reference sequence). This CDR3 region has 14 residues. With V trimmed by 3 bases and J by 3 bases, 3 bases remained unmatched. The sample taken for sequencing was peripheral blood. The V and J genes are TRBV3-1 (or the pseudogene TRBV3-2) and TRBJ2-3, with 7 bases fitting TRBD1. The receptor was derived from a human donor in a cohort sampled during active COVID-19. CDR3 amino acids: CASSHTGETDTQYF. The CDR3 nucleotides are TGTGCCAGCAGCCACACAGGGGAGACAGATACGCAGTATTTT.